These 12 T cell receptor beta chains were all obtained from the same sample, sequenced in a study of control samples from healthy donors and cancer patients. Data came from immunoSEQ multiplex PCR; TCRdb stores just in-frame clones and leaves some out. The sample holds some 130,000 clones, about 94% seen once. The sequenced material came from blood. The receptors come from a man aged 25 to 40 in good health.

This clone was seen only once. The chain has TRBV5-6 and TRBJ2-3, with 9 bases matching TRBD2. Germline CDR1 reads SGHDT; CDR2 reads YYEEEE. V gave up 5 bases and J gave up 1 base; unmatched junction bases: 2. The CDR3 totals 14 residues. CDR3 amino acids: CASRLAGGTDTQYF. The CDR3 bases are TGTGCCAGCAGGTTAGCGGGGGGCACAGATACGCAGTATTTT. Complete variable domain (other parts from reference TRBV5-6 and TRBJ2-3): DAGVTQSPTHLIKTRGQQVTLRCSPKSGHDTVSWYQQALGQGPQFIFQYYEEEERQRGNFPDRFSGHQFPNYSSELNVNALLLGDSALYLCASRLAGGTDTQYFGPGTRLTVL.

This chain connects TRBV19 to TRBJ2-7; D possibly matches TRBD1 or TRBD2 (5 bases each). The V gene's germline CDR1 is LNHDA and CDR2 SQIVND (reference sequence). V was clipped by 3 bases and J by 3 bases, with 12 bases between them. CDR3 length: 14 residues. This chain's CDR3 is CASSMGRGLYEQYF. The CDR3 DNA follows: TGTGCCAGTAGTATGGGACGAGGACTCTACGAGCAGTACTTC.

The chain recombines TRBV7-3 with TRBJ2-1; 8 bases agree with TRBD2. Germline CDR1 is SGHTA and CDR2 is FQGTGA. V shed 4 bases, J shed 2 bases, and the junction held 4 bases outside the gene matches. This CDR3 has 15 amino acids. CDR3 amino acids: CASSSGLVTYNEQFF. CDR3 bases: TGTGCCAGCAGCTCGGGACTAGTTACCTACAATGAGCAGTTCTTC.

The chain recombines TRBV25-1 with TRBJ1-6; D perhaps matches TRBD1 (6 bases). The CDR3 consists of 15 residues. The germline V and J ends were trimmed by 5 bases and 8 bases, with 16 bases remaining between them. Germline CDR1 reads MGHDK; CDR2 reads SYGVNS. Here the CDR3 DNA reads TGTGCCAGCAGTCCTCGACAGGCGGCATATTCACCCCTCCACTTT. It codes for CASSPRQAAYSPLHF.

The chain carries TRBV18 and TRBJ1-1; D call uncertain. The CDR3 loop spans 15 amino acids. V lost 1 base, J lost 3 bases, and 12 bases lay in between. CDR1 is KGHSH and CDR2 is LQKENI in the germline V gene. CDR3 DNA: TGTGCCAGCTCACCACAGGGTTATCGGGACACTGAAGCTTTCTTT. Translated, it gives CASSPQGYRDTEAFF. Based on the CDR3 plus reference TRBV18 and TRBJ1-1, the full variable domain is NAGVMQNPRHLVRRRGQEARLRCSPMKGHSHVYWYRQLPEEGLKFMVYLQKENIIDESGMPKERFSAEFPKEGPSILRIQQVVRGDSAAYFCASSPQGYRDTEAFFGQGTRLTVV.

CDR3 sequence reads: CASSPTRTGLFF. DNA of the CDR3: TGTGCCAGCAGTCCTACCAGGACAGGGTTGTTTTTT. The chain combines TRBV12-3 or TRBV12-4 with TRBJ1-4; 8 bases agree with TRBD1. The length of the CDR3 is 12 residues. V shed 5 bases and J 15 bases; nucleotides not matched to a gene: 8.

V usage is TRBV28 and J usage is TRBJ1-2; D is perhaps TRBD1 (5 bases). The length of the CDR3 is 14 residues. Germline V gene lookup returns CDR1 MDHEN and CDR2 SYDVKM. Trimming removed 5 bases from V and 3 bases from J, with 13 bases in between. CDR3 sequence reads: CASSPSVGDYGYTF. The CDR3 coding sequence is TGTGCCAGCAGTCCCTCCGTGGGGGACTATGGCTACACCTTC.

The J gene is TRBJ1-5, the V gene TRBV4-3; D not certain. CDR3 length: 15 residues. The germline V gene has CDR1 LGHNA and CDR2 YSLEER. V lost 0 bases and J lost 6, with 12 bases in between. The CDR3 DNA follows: TGCGCCAGCAGCCAAGATCTGCAAAGAAGTCAGCCCCAGCATTTT. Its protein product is CASSQDLQRSQPQHF.

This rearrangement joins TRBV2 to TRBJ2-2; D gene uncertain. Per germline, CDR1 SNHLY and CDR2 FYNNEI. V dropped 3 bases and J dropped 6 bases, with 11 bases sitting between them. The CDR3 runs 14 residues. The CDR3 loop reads CASSDYVISGELFF. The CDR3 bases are TGTGCCAGCAGTGATTACGTTATATCCGGGGAGCTGTTTTTT.

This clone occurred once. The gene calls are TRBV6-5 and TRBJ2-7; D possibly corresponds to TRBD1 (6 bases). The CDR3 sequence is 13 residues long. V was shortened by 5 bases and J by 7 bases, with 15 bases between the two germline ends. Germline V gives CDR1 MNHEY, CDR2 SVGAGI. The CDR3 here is CASSILGGAEQYF. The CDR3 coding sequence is TGTGCCAGCAGTATACTAGGGGGAGCAGAGCAGTACTTC.

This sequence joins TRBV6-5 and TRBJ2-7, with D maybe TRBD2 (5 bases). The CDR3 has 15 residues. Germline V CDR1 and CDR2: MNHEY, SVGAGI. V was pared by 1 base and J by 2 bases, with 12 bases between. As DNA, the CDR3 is TGTGCCAGCAGTTACTTCACGGGGAGCGCCTACGAGCAGTACTTC. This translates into CASSYFTGSAYEQYF.

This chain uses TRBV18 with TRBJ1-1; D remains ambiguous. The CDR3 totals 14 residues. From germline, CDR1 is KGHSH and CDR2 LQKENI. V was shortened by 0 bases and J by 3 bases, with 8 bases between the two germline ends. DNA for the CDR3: TGTGCCAGCTCACCACCTAACGTCGACACTGAAGCTTTCTTT. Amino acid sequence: CASSPPNVDTEAFF.